This T cell receptor (beta chain) was sequenced for a study of T cells in localized non-small cell lung cancer. Study conclusions and caveats: Sequencing involved a lone tumor region, leaving heterogeneity possible. For the top 100 tumor clones, a median roughly 56 also appeared in adjacent lung. Adjacent uninvolved lung had the highest clonality, suggesting focused antigen responses.

Libraries were prepared by immunoSEQ multiplex PCR; TCRdb keeps only in-frame clonotypes and omits some of them. The data contain approximately 5,100 clones, about 33% of them seen just once; the ten biggest clones take up 7% to 10%. Notes on this clone: What it binds is not known.

CDR1 and CDR2 (germline): SGHNT, YENEEA. The CDR3 spans 15 residues. V was clipped by 4 bases and J by 6 bases, with 17 bases between them. J is TRBJ2-3 and V is TRBV11-3; tentatively, D is TRBD2 (6 bases). Here the sequenced sample was lung tumor tissue, taken before any cancer treatment. The source is a woman aged 35 to 70 with stage II squamous cell lung carcinoma. The CDR3 region is CASSSYGRGQDTQYF. CDR3 DNA sequence: TGTGCCAGCAGCTCATACGGGAGAGGCCAGGATACGCAGTATTTT.